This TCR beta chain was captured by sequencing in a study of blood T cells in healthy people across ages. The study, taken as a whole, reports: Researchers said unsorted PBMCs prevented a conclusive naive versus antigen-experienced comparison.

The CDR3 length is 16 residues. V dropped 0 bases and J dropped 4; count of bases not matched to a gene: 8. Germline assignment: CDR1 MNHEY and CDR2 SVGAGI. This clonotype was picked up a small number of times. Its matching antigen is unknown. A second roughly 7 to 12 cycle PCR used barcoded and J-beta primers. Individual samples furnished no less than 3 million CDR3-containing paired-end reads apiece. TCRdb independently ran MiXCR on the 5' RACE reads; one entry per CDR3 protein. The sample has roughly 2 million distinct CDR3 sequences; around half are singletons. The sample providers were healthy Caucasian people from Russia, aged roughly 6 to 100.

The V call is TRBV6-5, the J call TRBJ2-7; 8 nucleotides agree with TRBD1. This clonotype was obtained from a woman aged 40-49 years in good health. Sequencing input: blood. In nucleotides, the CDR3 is TGTGCCAGCAGTTACTCTCTCCTGCAGGGGGCTTACGAGCAGTACTTC. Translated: CASSYSLLQGAYEQYF.